This entry is about one T cell receptor (beta chain). V was pared by 6 bases and J by 2 bases, with 3 bases of the junction left unmatched. Germline CDR1 KGHSH, CDR2 LQKENI. The length of the CDR3 is 15 residues. Data came from immunoSEQ multiplex PCR; TCRdb stores just in-frame clones and leaves some out. The data hold some 350,000 clones, with around 90% observed a single time. These data come from a study of blood T cell repertoires in COVID-19. The sequenced sample consisted of peripheral blood. The chain joins TRBV18 to TRBJ2-3; 12 nucleotides match TRBD2. The clonotype was recovered from a woman between 18 and 30 years old who had recovered from COVID-19. In DNA form, the CDR3 reads TGTGCCAGCTCTCTAGCGGGAGGGAACACAGATACGCAGTATTTT. Translated, it gives CASSLAGGNTDTQYF.